A single sample is the source of the 32 T cell receptor beta chains below, sequenced in a study of shared clonotypes between healthy human individuals. Only in-frame clones appear in the TCRdb table, and some are missing; sequencing was by immunoSEQ multiplex PCR. Of roughly 2,500,000 clones in the sample, 93% were seen once. Material: naive CD4+ T cells from PBMCs. The subset: CD45RA+ positively selected. The receptor source for this set is a man aged 18 to 35 in good health. Some clones in this sample may be carry-over from other donors' samples.

The gene calls are TRBV28 and TRBJ2-6, with D maybe TRBD2 (5 bases). The CDR3 covers 18 residues. Trimming took off 4 bases at V and 0 bases at J, with 16 bases between the two ends. Per germline, CDR1 MDHEN and CDR2 SYDVKM. The CDR3 nucleotides are TGTGCCAGCAGTTCGCCGGGCCGTCGGGGCTCTGGGGCCAACGTCCTGACTTTC. Its protein is CASSSPGRRGSGANVLTF.

The rearrangement uses TRBV5-4 and TRBJ2-1; 11 bases map to TRBD2. J lost 5 bases, V lost 2 bases, and 6 bases had no gene match. Per germline, CDR1 SGHNT and CDR2 YYREEE (reference sequence). CDR3 length: 16 amino acids. CDR3 region: CASSFPGTSGNNEQFF. The CDR3 DNA sequence: TGTGCCAGCAGCTTCCCCGGGACTAGCGGAAACAATGAGCAGTTCTTC.

V and J are TRBV5-1 and TRBJ2-7, with D hard to call. V was cut by 4 bases and J by 0 bases, with 14 bases left in between. The CDR3 is made up of 15 amino acids. Looked up from germline, CDR1 is SGHRS and CDR2 is YFSETQ. The DNA of the CDR3 is TGCGCCAGCAGCCCCATAGGTTCCTCCTCCTACGAGCAGTACTTC. This codes for CASSPIGSSSYEQYF.

V usage is TRBV18 and J usage is TRBJ1-2; D might be TRBD1 (5 bases). CDR1 is KGHSH and CDR2 is LQKENI in the germline V gene. V lost 4 bases and J 1 base, leaving 13 bases between the germline ends. The CDR3 length is 15 residues. CDR3 in amino acids: CASSHSPTDNYGYTF. The CDR3 bases are TGTGCCAGCTCACACTCACCGACAGATAACTATGGCTACACCTTC.

The chain recombines TRBV5-1 with TRBJ1-4, with 9 bases matching TRBD1. The CDR3 consists of 14 residues. The V and J ends lost 4 bases and 10 bases, in that order; junction bases with no gene match: 8. Germline lookup yields CDR1 SGHRS and CDR2 YFSETQ. The CDR3: CASSLPGQGTKLFF. CDR3 DNA: TGCGCCAGCAGCCTACCGGGACAGGGAACAAAACTGTTTTTT.

This chain links TRBV30 with TRBJ2-5; 7 bases are a match to TRBD2. Germline trimming cut 2 bases from V and 5 bases from J; bases unmatched to any gene: 2. The CDR3 spans 12 residues. Germline-derived CDR1 and CDR2 are GTSNPN and SVGIG (reference sequence). In DNA, the CDR3 is TGTGCCTGGAGTTTCGGGGGGGAGACCCAGTACTTC. As protein: CAWSFGGETQYF.

This rearrangement joins TRBV30 to TRBJ2-1; unclear D gene. From germline, CDR1 is GTSNPN and CDR2 SVGIG (reference sequence). Trimming stripped 0 bases from V and 7 bases from J, with 19 bases between. The CDR3 covers 16 residues. As DNA, the CDR3 is TGTGCCTGGAGTGTGGAGACTGGTTACAAGACAAATGAGCAGTTCTTC. It specifies CAWSVETGYKTNEQFF. Filled out from reference TRBV30 and TRBJ2-1, the complete variable domain reads SQTIHQWPATLVQPVGSPLSLECTVEGTSNPNLYWYRQAAGRGLQLLFYSVGIGQISSEVPQNLSASRPQDRQFILSSKKLLLSDSGFYLCAWSVETGYKTNEQFFGPGTRLTVL.

The rearrangement uses TRBV5-5 and TRBJ2-7; 7 bases are a match to TRBD1. The V gene's germline CDR1 is SGHKS and CDR2 YYEKEE (reference sequence). CDR3 length: 16 residues. J lost 0 bases, V lost 4 bases, and 10 bases had no gene match. Here the CDR3 DNA reads TGTGCCAGCAGCCAACGGAGGACAGGTAGCTCCTACGAGCAGTACTTC. Encoded protein: CASSQRRTGSSYEQYF.

V and J are TRBV28 and TRBJ2-3, with 10 bases lining up with TRBD2. V lost 5 bases and J lost 1; bases outside the gene matches: 9. CDR1 and CDR2 (germline): MDHEN, SYDVKM. The CDR3 is 17 residues long. CDR3 sequence reads: CASSPNGLAEGTDTQYF. The CDR3, as DNA: TGTGCCAGCAGTCCGAACGGACTAGCGGAAGGCACAGATACGCAGTATTTT.

This chain links TRBV28 with TRBJ2-2; unclear D gene. The CDR3 is 15 amino acids. V shed 1 base and J shed 2 bases, with 8 bases lying between them. Germline assignment: CDR1 MDHEN and CDR2 SYDVKM. The CDR3 region has the DNA TGTGCCAGCAGTTTATTTCGGTTCAACACCGGGGAGCTGTTTTTT. Protein product: CASSLFRFNTGELFF.

The V call is TRBV10-3, the J call TRBJ2-3; tentatively, D is TRBD2 (6 bases). This CDR3 has 16 amino acids. In germline, CDR1 is ENHRY, CDR2 SYGVKD. The V end was cut by 5 bases, the J end by 2 bases, with 17 bases between. CDR3 bases: TGTGCCATCAGTCGCACCCTAGCGAGTTCCACAGATACGCAGTATTTT. It yields the protein CAISRTLASSTDTQYF.

This chain uses TRBV28 with TRBJ1-4; 8 bases map to TRBD1. CDR3 length: 16 amino acids. Germline values: CDR1 MDHEN, CDR2 SYDVKM. V lost 1 base to trimming and J lost 8 bases; unmatched junction nucleotides: 9. This chain's CDR3 is CASSLFPGGAEEKLFF. The CDR3 bases are TGTGCCAGCAGTTTATTTCCAGGGGGCGCTGAAGAAAAACTGTTTTTT.

The chain couples TRBV28 to TRBJ1-4, with unresolved D. This CDR3 spans 14 amino acids. From germline, CDR1 is MDHEN and CDR2 SYDVKM. Deletions cut 6 bases from V and 0 bases from J, with 8 bases between. This CDR3 is CASSRWATNEKLFF. DNA for the CDR3: TGTGCCAGCAGCCGGTGGGCAACTAATGAAAAACTGTTTTTT.

This clone appeared once. The junction shows a germline mismatch at one end, possibly a read error. The V and J genes are TRBV7-9 and TRBJ2-7, with 9 bases identical to TRBD1. The CDR3 spans 11 residues. The germline V gene has CDR1 SEHNR and CDR2 FQNEAQ (reference sequence). CDR3: CASSRTGDPFF. The CDR3 coding sequence is TGTGCCAGCAGCCGGACAGGGGACCCCTTCTTC.

The chain joins TRBV6-1 to TRBJ2-7; D remains ambiguous. The CDR3 spans 12 residues. Germline values: CDR1 MNHNS, CDR2 SASEGT. Trimming shortened V by 4 bases and J by 3 bases, and 7 bases separated the two germline ends. In nucleotides, the CDR3 is TGTGCCAGCAGTGGGGTAATCTACGAGCAGTACTTC. It yields the protein CASSGVIYEQYF.

In the case of this clone: Germline and junction disagree at one end, which may indicate a read error. The chain joins TRBV6-5 to TRBJ2-7, with TRBD1 matching 8 bases. The germline V gene encodes CDR1 MNHEY and CDR2 SVGAGI. This CDR3 spans 12 amino acids. The CDR3 DNA follows: TGTGCCAGCAGTCACTCGGACAGGGTGGAGTACTTC. The encoded protein is CASSHSDRVEYF.

The chain combines TRBV10-3 with TRBJ1-1; 8 bases align to TRBD1. CDR1 is ENHRY, CDR2 SYGVKD, per germline. CDR3 size: 14 residues. The junction had 5 bases not matched to a gene; V was cut back by 5 bases and J by 3 bases. CDR3 DNA sequence: TGTGCCATCAGTAGGACAGGGAAGGACACTGAAGCTTTCTTT. It is translated as CAISRTGKDTEAFF.

This clone was seen a single time. The chain recombines TRBV27 with TRBJ2-2, with 9 bases that match TRBD2. The CDR3 length is 18 residues. Germline V lookup: CDR1 MNHEY, CDR2 SMNVEV (reference sequence). V lost 3 bases and J lost 4; bases outside the gene matches: 12. As DNA, the CDR3 is TGTGCCAGCAGTTTCCGGACTAGCGCCCGACAGCGCACCGGGGAGCTGTTTTTT. Encoded protein: CASSFRTSARQRTGELFF.

The V call is TRBV18, the J call TRBJ2-3, with D perhaps matching TRBD2 (6 bases). The CDR3 sequence is 18 residues long. The germline V gene encodes CDR1 KGHSH and CDR2 LQKENI. Trimming removed 0 bases at V and 4 bases at J, with 20 bases between. The CDR3 protein is CASSPPNTRGREADTQYF. CDR3 DNA sequence: TGTGCCAGCTCACCACCCAACACTCGGGGAAGGGAGGCAGATACGCAGTATTTT. The variable domain in full, with the rest retrieved from reference TRBV18 and TRBJ2-3, is NAGVMQNPRHLVRRRGQEARLRCSPMKGHSHVYWYRQLPEEGLKFMVYLQKENIIDESGMPKERFSAEFPKEGPSILRIQQVVRGDSAAYFCASSPPNTRGREADTQYFGPGTRLTVL.

CDR3 amino acids: CASSPGRDRAPEAFF. The CDR3 DNA reads TGTGCCAGCTCACCAGGACGGGACAGGGCGCCTGAAGCTTTCTTT. This rearrangement joins TRBV18 to TRBJ1-1, with 9 nucleotides matching TRBD1. The CDR3 loop spans 15 amino acids. Germline CDR1 is KGHSH and CDR2 is LQKENI. V lost 2 bases, J lost 6 bases, and 7 bases stayed unmatched.

As concerns this clone: This specimen includes other DNA sequences encoding the same CDR3. V and J are TRBV6-5 and TRBJ2-1; D call uncertain. The CDR3 is 16 amino acids. Deletions cut 0 bases from V and 0 bases from J, with 9 bases between. CDR1 MNHEY and CDR2 SVGAGI come from the germline V gene. In DNA form, the CDR3 reads TGTGCCAGCAGTTACTCTGGCAGTAGCTCCTACAATGAGCAGTTCTTC. It yields the protein CASSYSGSSSYNEQFF.

This chain joins TRBV5-4 and TRBJ2-2, with 12 bases lining up with TRBD1. The V segment lost 2 bases and the J segment 7 bases; nucleotides outside the gene matches: 6. Germline CDR1 is SGHNT and CDR2 is YYREEE (reference sequence). This CDR3 has 16 residues. For the CDR3, the DNA is TGTGCCAGCAGCTTAGGAGGGACAGGGGGCATCGGGGAGCTGTTTTTT. Its translation: CASSLGGTGGIGELFF.

This chain joins TRBV14 and TRBJ2-5, with TRBD1 as a possible D gene (6 bases). Germline CDR1 reads SGHDN; CDR2 reads FVKESK. Trimming stripped 5 bases from V and 4 bases from J, with 11 bases between. This CDR3 has 13 amino acids. The CDR3 DNA reads as TGTGCCAGCAGCTTAGGCAGGGGAGAGACCCAGTACTTC. This codes for CASSLGRGETQYF.

The chain uses TRBV21-1 and TRBJ2-3; TRBD2 reflects the table's D call only, with no check against the DNA. TRBV21-1 is listed as a pseudogene. CDR3 size: 17 residues. The CDR3 coding sequence is TGTGCCAGATGGGGGCTAGCGGGAGCAGAGTGCACAGATACGCAGTATTTT. Protein sequence: CARWGLAGAECTDTQYF.

For this clone: Other DNA sequences in this specimen translate into the identical CDR3. The chain recombines TRBV7-3 with TRBJ1-1; D remains unclear. This CDR3 spans 13 amino acids. Per the germline V gene, CDR1 is SGHTA and CDR2 is FQGTGA. V lost 3 bases and J 1 base, leaving 6 bases between the germline ends. The CDR3 here is CASSFSGNTEAFF. DNA for the CDR3: TGTGCCAGCAGCTTTTCCGGGAACACTGAAGCTTTCTTT.

The gene calls are TRBV15 and TRBJ1-2; no definite D call. Germline lookup yields CDR1 LNHNV and CDR2 YYDKDF (reference sequence). The CDR3 runs 16 residues. Deletions cut 1 base from V and 2 bases from J, with 14 bases between. The CDR3 protein is CATSRGSHRPNYGYTF. The CDR3 DNA follows: TGTGCCACCAGCAGAGGAAGTCACAGACCGAACTATGGCTACACCTTC. The variable domain in full, completed from reference TRBV15 and TRBJ1-2, reads DAMVIQNPRYQVTQFGKPVTLSCSQTLNHNVMYWYQQKSSQAPKLLFHYYDKDFNNEADTPDNFQSRRPNTSFCFLDIRSPGLGDTAMYLCATSRGSHRPNYGYTFGSGTRLTVV.

The chain has TRBV9 and TRBJ1-1; no firm D call. This CDR3 is built from 15 residues. V was trimmed by 0 bases and J by 2 bases, leaving 11 bases between them. Germline CDR1 and CDR2: SGDLS and YYNGEE. The CDR3 DNA follows: TGTGCCAGCAGCGTAGTCGGCAGACTAAACACTGAAGCTTTCTTT. It codes for CASSVVGRLNTEAFF.

The rearrangement links TRBV5-5 to TRBJ2-1; TRBD2 matches at 7 bases. Germline-derived CDR1 and CDR2 are SGHKS and YYEKEE (reference sequence). This CDR3 region has 18 residues. Trimming at V came to 4 bases and at J to 3 bases, leaving 16 bases not matched to a gene. This chain's CDR3 is CASSQGTVTSSRYNEQFF. For the CDR3, the DNA is TGTGCCAGCAGCCAAGGGACGGTGACTAGCAGCCGCTACAATGAGCAGTTCTTC.

To note about this clone: Other DNA sequences in the same sample also yield this CDR3. The chain carries TRBV28 and TRBJ2-6; D unclear. Between the trimmed V and J ends, which lost 4 bases and 0 bases, there was a span of 10 bases. Germline CDR1 and CDR2: MDHEN and SYDVKM. The CDR3 has 16 amino acids. The CDR3: CASSSDGISGANVLTF. The CDR3 DNA follows: TGTGCCAGCAGTTCGGACGGTATCTCTGGGGCCAACGTCCTGACTTTC.

A word on this clone: Other DNA sequences of this sample code for an identical CDR3. The chain combines TRBV28 with TRBJ1-5; weak D call: TRBD1 (5 bases). CDR3 length: 15 amino acids. Trimming shortened V by 6 bases and J by 4 bases, and 16 bases separated the two germline ends. Per the germline V gene, CDR1 is MDHEN and CDR2 is SYDVKM. CDR3 sequence reads: CASSSPQGVNQPQHF. The CDR3 region has the DNA TGTGCCAGCAGCTCCCCGCAGGGTGTAAATCAGCCCCAGCATTTT.

The V gene is TRBV28, the J gene TRBJ2-7; perhaps TRBD2 as D (6 bases). Trimming pared 5 bases from V and 9 bases from J, leaving 14 bases between. From germline, CDR1 is MDHEN and CDR2 SYDVKM. The CDR3 runs to 12 residues. The DNA for the CDR3 is TGTGCCAGCAGTCCCTTCGGGAGCCGGCAGTACTTC. It encodes CASSPFGSRQYF.

The chain employs TRBV5-1 and TRBJ2-6, with D perhaps assigned TRBD1 or TRBD2 (6 bases each). Germline CDR1 is SGHRS and CDR2 is YFSETQ. The CDR3 has 18 residues. Trimming took off 4 bases at V and 0 bases at J, with 17 bases between the two ends. The CDR3 coding sequence is TGCGCCAGCAGCCCAATGGTTGGGGGGCCCTCTGGGGCCAACGTCCTGACTTTC. The encoded protein is CASSPMVGGPSGANVLTF.